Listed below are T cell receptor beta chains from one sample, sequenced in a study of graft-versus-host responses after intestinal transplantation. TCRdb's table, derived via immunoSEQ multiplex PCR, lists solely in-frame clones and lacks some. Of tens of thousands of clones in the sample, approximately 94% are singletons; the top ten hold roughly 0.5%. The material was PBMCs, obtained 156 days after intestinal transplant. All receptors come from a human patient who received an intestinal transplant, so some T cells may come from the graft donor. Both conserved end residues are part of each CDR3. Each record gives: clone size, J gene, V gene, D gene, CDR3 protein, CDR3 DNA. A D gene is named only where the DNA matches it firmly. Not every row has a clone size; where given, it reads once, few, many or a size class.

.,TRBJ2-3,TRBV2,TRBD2,CASSDVGRFIDTQYF,TGTGCCAGCAGTGACGTCGGGAGGTTCATAGATACGCAGTATTTT
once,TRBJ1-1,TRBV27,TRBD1,CASSLQGATEAFF,TGTGCCAGCAGCCTACAGGGGGCCACTGAAGCTTTCTTT
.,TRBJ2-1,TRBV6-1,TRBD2,CASSESGRAGNEQFF,TGTGCCAGCAGTGAAAGCGGGAGGGCCGGGAATGAGCAGTTCTTC
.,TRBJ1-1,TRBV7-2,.,CASSLVWNTEAFF,TGTGCCAGCAGCTTAGTGTGGAACACTGAAGCTTTCTTT
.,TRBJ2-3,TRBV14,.,CASSRTVQVDTQYF,TGTGCCAGCAGCAGGACTGTCCAGGTTGATACGCAGTATTTT
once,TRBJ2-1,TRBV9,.,CASSVDFGEPSYNEQFF,TGTGCCAGCAGCGTAGATTTTGGGGAGCCGTCCTACAATGAGCAGTTCTTC
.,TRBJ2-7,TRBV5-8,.,CASSFGVGHLERSYEQYF,TGTGCCAGCAGCTTTGGGGTCGGGCACCTCGAGCGGTCCTACGAGCAGTACTTC
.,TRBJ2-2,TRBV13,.,CASSLGTRVWDTGELFF,TGTGCCAGCAGCTTAGGGACTAGAGTATGGGACACCGGGGAGCTGTTTTTT
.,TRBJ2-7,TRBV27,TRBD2,CASSLYGGASYEQYF,TGTGCCAGCAGTTTATACGGGGGGGCCTCCTACGAGCAGTACTTC
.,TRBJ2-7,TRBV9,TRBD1,CASSAGTGYEQYF,TGTGCCAGCAGCGCCGGGACAGGCTACGAGCAGTACTTC
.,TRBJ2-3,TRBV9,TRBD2,CASSVVDSGGAFYEDTQYF,TGTGCCAGCAGCGTAGTGGATAGCGGGGGGGCCTTCTATGAAGATACGCAGTATTTT
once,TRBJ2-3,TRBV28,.,CASRPPGDYTDTQYF,TGTGCCAGCAGACCCCCGGGAGACTACACAGATACGCAGTATTTT
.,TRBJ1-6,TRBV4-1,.,CASSQDLAPNSPLHF,TGCGCCAGCAGCCAAGATTTGGCGCCTAATTCACCCCTCCACTTT
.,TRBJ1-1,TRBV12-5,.,CASGLVREGYTEAFF,TGTGCTAGTGGTTTGGTAAGGGAGGGGTACACTGAAGCTTTCTTT
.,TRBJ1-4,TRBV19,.,CASSFDRLELFF,TGTGCCAGTAGTTTCGACAGGTTGGAACTGTTTTTT
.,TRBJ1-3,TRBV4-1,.,CASSQEGLSGNTIYF,TGCGCCAGCAGCCAAGAGGGGCTCTCTGGAAACACCATATATTTT
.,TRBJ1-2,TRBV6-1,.,CASSEIGWGFSYGYTF,TGTGCCAGCAGTGAAATTGGTTGGGGGTTTAGCTATGGCTACACCTTC
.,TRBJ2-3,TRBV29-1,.,CSVEGGVTGFTDTQYF,TGCAGCGTTGAAGGGGGAGTAACAGGGTTCACAGATACGCAGTATTTT
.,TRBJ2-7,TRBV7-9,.,CASSLGLRPTEQYF,TGTGCCAGCAGCTTAGGCTTGAGGCCGACCGAGCAGTACTTC
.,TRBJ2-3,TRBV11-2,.,CASSLGQPSTDTQYF,TGTGCCAGCAGCTTAGGGCAGCCTAGCACAGATACGCAGTATTTT
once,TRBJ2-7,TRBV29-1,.,CSVEGLGEQYF,TGCAGCGTTGAGGGACTTGGCGAGCAGTACTTC
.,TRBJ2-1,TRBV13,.,CASSLVTGRNEQFF,TGTGCCAGCAGCTTAGTTACAGGTAGGAATGAGCAGTTCTTC
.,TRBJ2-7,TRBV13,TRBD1,CASSPTPTGVAYF,TGTGCCAGCAGCCCCACCCCGACAGGGGTTGCCTACTTC
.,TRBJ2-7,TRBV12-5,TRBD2,CASGSGSGILGEQYF,TGTGCTAGTGGTTCAGGTAGCGGGATTTTGGGGGAGCAGTACTTC
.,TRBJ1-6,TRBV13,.,CASSGVRRGNSPLHF,TGTGCCAGCAGCGGGGTGAGGAGGGGGAATTCACCCCTCCACTTT
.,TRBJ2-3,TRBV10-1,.,CATLIPHGAWADTQYF,TGCGCCACCCTGATCCCCCACGGTGCGTGGGCAGATACGCAGTATTTT
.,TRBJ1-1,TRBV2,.,CASSEQNTEAFF,TGTGCCAGCAGTGAACAGAACACTGAAGCTTTCTTT
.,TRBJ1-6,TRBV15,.,CATGFRDVDSPLHF,TGTGCCACCGGATTCCGGGACGTCGATTCACCCCTCCACTTT
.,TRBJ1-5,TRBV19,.,CASSTTDSPEGPQHF,TGTGCCAGTAGTACCACCGACAGTCCTGAGGGACCCCAGCATTTT
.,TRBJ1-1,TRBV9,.,CASSVSSDLNTEAFF,TGTGCCAGCAGCGTTAGCAGTGACCTGAACACTGAAGCTTTCTTT
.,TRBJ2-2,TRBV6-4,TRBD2,CASSERTSGNTGELFF,TGTGCCAGCAGTGAGCGGACTAGCGGCAACACCGGGGAGCTGTTTTTT
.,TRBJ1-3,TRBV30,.,CAWSVKTLRSGNTIYF,TGTGCCTGGAGTGTTAAGACACTTCGCTCTGGAAACACCATATATTTT
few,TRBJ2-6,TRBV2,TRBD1,CASYRDSFISGANVLTF,TGTGCCTCGTACCGGGACAGTTTTATCTCTGGGGCCAACGTCCTGACTTTC
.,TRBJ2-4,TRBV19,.,CASSISGHIQYF,TGTGCCAGTAGTATAAGCGGGCACATTCAGTACTTC
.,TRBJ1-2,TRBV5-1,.,CASSVQGDYGYTF,TGCGCCAGCAGCGTACAGGGCGACTATGGCTACACCTTC
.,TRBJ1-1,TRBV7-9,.,CASSPPGEAFF,TGTGCCAGCAGCCCCCCTGGGGAAGCTTTCTTT
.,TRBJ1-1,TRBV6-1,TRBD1,CASSEGQGGTEAFF,TGTGCCAGCAGTGAGGGACAGGGAGGCACTGAAGCTTTCTTT
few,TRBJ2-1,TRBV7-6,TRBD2,CASSYLASGSYNEQFF,TGTGCCAGCAGCTACCTGGCGAGCGGGAGTTACAATGAGCAGTTCTTC
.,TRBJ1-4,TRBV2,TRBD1,CASRAGTVFNEKLFF,TGTGCCAGCAGAGCAGGGACAGTCTTTAATGAAAAACTGTTTTTT
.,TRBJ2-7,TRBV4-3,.,CASSQVSLGTPLLREQYF,TGCGCCAGCAGCCAAGTTAGTCTAGGGACGCCCCTTTTAAGAGAGCAGTACTTC
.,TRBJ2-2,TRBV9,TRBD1,CASSPPQGAFGELFF,TGTGCCAGCAGCCCCCCGCAGGGGGCCTTCGGGGAGCTGTTTTTT
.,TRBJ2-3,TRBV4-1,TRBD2,CASRRLAGVTDTQYF,TGCGCCAGCAGGCGACTAGCGGGGGTCACAGATACGCAGTATTTT
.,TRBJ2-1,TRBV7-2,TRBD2,CASSQTSGTYNEQFF,TGTGCCAGCAGCCAGACTAGCGGGACCTACAATGAGCAGTTCTTC
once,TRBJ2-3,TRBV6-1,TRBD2,CASRLLAGGPDTQYF,TGTGCCAGCAGACTCCTGGCGGGAGGGCCAGATACGCAGTATTTT
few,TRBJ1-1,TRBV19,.,CASSADKNTEAFF,TGTGCCAGTAGTGCTGACAAGAACACTGAAGCTTTCTTT
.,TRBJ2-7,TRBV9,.,CASSVAEFGYEQYF,TGTGCCAGCAGCGTAGCTGAGTTTGGCTACGAGCAGTACTTC
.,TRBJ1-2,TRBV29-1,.,CSVELQDIYGYTF,TGCAGCGTTGAGCTCCAGGACATCTATGGCTACACCTTC